The 14 T cell receptor beta chains below all came from one sample that was sequenced in a study of tumor and adjacent non-tumor tissue in lung cancer. Three rounds of nested PCR, following a modified ARM-PCR protocol, produced the TCRbeta library. TCRdb processed the multiplex PCR reads anew with MiXCR; each CDR3 protein has one entry. The table has some 80,000 distinct CDR3 sequences, 76% seen once. RNA was extracted from bulk tissue without any cell sorting. Distant lung tissue was collected more than 3 cm away from the tumor edge. Sequenced input: distant non-tumor lung tissue. All receptors come from a man aged 70 or older with non-small cell lung cancer.

This clonotype was observed a handful of times. The J gene is TRBJ2-2, the V gene TRBV6-2 or TRBV6-3; 8 positions match TRBD1. Trimming cost V 6 bases and J 13 bases; bases outside gene matches: 19. The CDR3 totals 16 residues. Germline V gives CDR1 MNHEY, CDR2 SVGEGT. The CDR3: CASSSLGTGFYLRLFF. Here the CDR3 DNA reads TGTGCCAGCAGCTCCCTAGGGACAGGATTCTATTTGCGGCTGTTTTTT.

This rearrangement joins TRBV6-1 to TRBJ2-5, with D maybe TRBD1 (6 bases). This CDR3 spans 14 amino acids. Per the germline V gene, CDR1 is MNHNS and CDR2 is SASEGT. The CDR3 DNA follows: TGTATCAGCAGTGATTACCCAACGTACAGGGAGCAGTACTTC. Protein: CISSDYPTYREQYF.

Worth noting for this clonotype: One end of the junction fails to match germline, which may point to a read error. CDR3 DNA: TGCGCCAGCAGCAAGACAGGAGCCGAAAACATTCAGTACTTC. As protein: CASSKTGAENIQYF. This chain connects TRBV4-3 to TRBJ2-4; the D gene is possibly TRBD1 (6 bases). From germline, CDR1 is LGHNA and CDR2 YSLEER. CDR3 length equals 14 residues.

As regards this clonotype: It is likely a read error, because the conserved phenylalanine at the end of the CDR3 is missing. The DNA is left out, because the CDR3 cannot be placed on it with certainty; the CDR3 is given as TCRdb lists it. The chain has TRBV4-1 and TRBJ1-6. The CDR3 totals 11 residues, both ends included. The germline gives CDR1 MGHRA, CDR2 YSYEKL. The CDR3 sequence is CASSQGGLLYI.

A remark on this clonotype: The CDR3 does not end in the conserved phenylalanine or tryptophan, so this is likely a read error. The chain carries TRBV11-2 and TRBJ2-7, with D maybe TRBD2 (5 bases). Germline values: CDR1 SGHAT, CDR2 FQNNGV. The V gene lost 1 base and the J gene lost 0 bases, with 13 bases spanning the gap. The CDR3 covers 16 residues. The CDR3 sequence is CASSLGGPASSYEQYL. In DNA, the CDR3 is TGTGCCAGCAGCTTAGGAGGGCCCGCGAGCTCCTACGAGCAGTACCTC.

The chain employs TRBV11-3 and TRBJ2-1; D gene unclear. Trimming took off 7 bases at V and 9 bases at J, with 16 bases between the two ends. The germline V gene has CDR1 SGHNT and CDR2 YENEEA. There are 13 residues in the CDR3. Here the CDR3 reads CASNTQQDGEQFF. The CDR3 nucleotides are TGTGCCAGCAACACCCAGCAGGATGGTGAGCAGTTCTTC.

With regard to this clonotype: Because the CDR3 is missing its conserved closing phenylalanine or tryptophan, this is likely a read error. The DNA is left out, because the CDR3 cannot be placed on it with certainty; the CDR3 is given as TCRdb lists it. V gene TRBV11-2 combines with J gene TRBJ2-7; the table calls TRBD2, which could not be checked here. Including both end residues, the CDR3 is 14 amino acids long. The germline V gene has CDR1 SGHAT and CDR2 FQNNGV. The CDR3 protein is CASSLVGWDRGKYS.

Turning to this clonotype: Germline is not matched at one junction end, which may reflect a read error. The chain links TRBV6-2 or TRBV6-3 to TRBJ1-6; no definite D call. The length of the CDR3 is 15 residues. Per the germline V gene, CDR1 is MNHEY and CDR2 is SVGEGT. In DNA form, the CDR3 reads TGTGTCAGCAGCCCGGCGGCTAAAGAGAATTCACCCCTCCACTTT. Translating it yields CVSSPAAKENSPLHF.

On this clonotype itself: A much bigger clone sits one base away, suggesting this may be a read error. This chain links TRBV14 with TRBJ1-2; D may be TRBD1 (6 bases). Germline-derived CDR1 and CDR2 are SGHDN and FVKESK. The CDR3 runs to 13 residues. The CDR3 loop reads CASRQVLRGGYTF. CDR3 DNA: TGTGCCAGCAGACAAGTTCTCAGGGGTGGCTACACCTTC.

Regarding this clonotype: Lacking the conserved final phenylalanine or tryptophan, this CDR3 likely reflects a read error. The J gene is TRBJ2-7, the V gene TRBV4-2; unclear D gene. With 5 bases removed from V and 3 bases from J, the gap between germline ends came to 14 bases. The CDR3 has 14 residues. Germline values: CDR1 LGHNA, CDR2 YNFKEQ. DNA for the CDR3: TGTGCCAGCAGCAAGAATTATGCAGGCTACGAGCAGTACATC. Translated, it gives CASSKNYAGYEQYI.

In regard to this clonotype: Since no conserved phenylalanine or tryptophan closes the CDR3, a read error is the likely cause. The chain has TRBV6-2 or TRBV6-3 and TRBJ2-6; D unresolved. In germline, CDR1 is MNHEY, CDR2 SVGEGT. This CDR3 is 12 amino acids long. V lost 8 bases and J lost 4, with 6 bases in between. The CDR3 DNA is TGTGCCAGCCGCGCCGGGGCCAACGTCCTGACTTTA. Amino acids: CASRAGANVLTL.

The CDR3 sequence is CASSLKGVASNYGYTF. The CDR3 nucleotides are TGCGCCAGCAGCTTGAAAGGGGTCGCCTCAAACTATGGCTACACCTTC. This rearrangement joins TRBV5-1 to TRBJ1-2; perhaps TRBD1 as D (5 bases). The V end was cut by 1 base, the J end by 2 bases, with 15 bases between. This CDR3 is 16 amino acids long. The V gene's germline CDR1 is SGHRS and CDR2 YFSETQ.

Notes on this clonotype: Its ends do not fully match the called genes, so a read error is possible. This chain uses TRBV11-3 with TRBJ1-1; TRBD1 might be the D (6 bases). Germline V gene lookup returns CDR1 SGHNT and CDR2 YENEEA. The CDR3 has 16 residues. As DNA, the CDR3 is TGTGCTAGCAGCTTCCGGGACAAAACCCTGAACATTGAAGCTTTATTT. Translated: CASSFRDKTLNIEALF.

As regards this clonotype: A read error may account for a junction end that differs from germline. The chain links TRBV6-5 to TRBJ2-3; D is ambiguous. CDR1 and CDR2 (germline): MNHEY, SVGAGI. CDR3 size: 12 residues. For the CDR3, the DNA is TGTACCAGCAGTGGCTTGTCAGATACGCAGTATTTT. Translating it yields CTSSGLSDTQYF.